One and the same sample provided the 30 T cell receptor beta chains below, sequenced in a study of beta chain features in type 1 diabetes (dated by TCRdb to the late 2010s). The library was generated by the immunoSEQ multiplex PCR assay. All of the isolated RNA was reverse transcribed with the High Capacity cDNA Reverse Transcription Kit, so expressed TCRB transcripts were sequenced. TCRdb provides this immuneACCESS table in a form limited to in-frame rearrangements. Some clones are lacking; in checked studies, under half of them reflect an unresolved V gene, and why the rest are absent is not known. This sample comprises 900,000 or so clones, roughly a sixth of them detected only once. The top ten constitute roughly 0.025% of the sample. Sequenced material: naive CD4+ T cells from blood. The meaning of the sample's cell subset or site label: true naive CD4+ T cells. These receptors came from a woman younger than 30 in good health.

The chain joins TRBV6-5 to TRBJ2-7; D possibly corresponds to TRBD1 (5 bases). V lost 0 bases to trimming and J lost 5 bases, with 14 bases between them. Germline CDR1 reads MNHEY; CDR2 reads SVGAGI. The CDR3 has 15 residues. DNA for the CDR3: TGTGCCAGCAGTTACTCGGGGCAGGGTCGGCACGAGCAGTACTTC. Residues: CASSYSGQGRHEQYF.

The chain joins TRBV4-3 to TRBJ2-1; possible D gene TRBD1, 5 bases. Germline CDR1 and CDR2: LGHNA and YSLEER. Trimming left V 3 bases short and J 15 bases short, with 21 bases between. This CDR3 spans 14 amino acids. CDR3 sequence (DNA): TGCGCCAGCAGCCAGACTCATAGTAGGGGCCGCAGGTTCTTC. Translated: CASSQTHSRGRRFF.

This rearrangement joins TRBV6-6 to TRBJ2-3, with no clear D. The CDR3 covers 15 residues. Trimming cost V 3 bases and J 3 bases, with 13 bases left between them. From germline, CDR1 is MNHNY and CDR2 SVGAGI (reference sequence). The CDR3 nucleotides read TGTGCCAGCAGTTATCGGCGTCCGGGTACAGATACGCAGTATTTT. Protein sequence: CASSYRRPGTDTQYF.

This sequence joins TRBV19 and TRBJ1-4; a possible D gene is TRBD1 (5 bases). CDR1 is LNHDA, CDR2 SQIVND, per germline (reference sequence). Between the trimmed V and J ends, which lost 6 bases and 5 bases, there was a span of 19 bases. This CDR3 is 16 amino acids long. Here the CDR3 reads CASSLGLTRLNEKLFF. The CDR3 DNA reads as TGTGCCAGTAGCCTGGGGCTGACAAGACTCAATGAAAAACTGTTTTTT.

This clone came up a few times. The chain is built from TRBV7-9 and TRBJ1-2, with 9 positions matching TRBD1. V dropped 3 bases and J dropped 3; count of bases not matched to a gene: 8. Germline V lookup: CDR1 SEHNR, CDR2 FQNEAQ (reference sequence). The CDR3 sequence is 16 residues long. This chain's CDR3 is CASSLGDRELDYGYTF. Written as DNA, the CDR3 is TGTGCCAGCAGCTTGGGGGACAGGGAGTTGGACTATGGCTACACCTTC. Using reference TRBV7-9 and TRBJ1-2 for the parts outside the CDR3, the full variable domain is DTGVSQNPRHKITKRGQNVTFRCDPISEHNRLYWYRQTLGQGPEFLTYFQNEAQLEKSRLLSDRFSAERPKGSFSTLEIQRTEQGDSAMYLCASSLGDRELDYGYTFGSGTRLTVV.

This clone was seen only a few times. The chain is built from TRBV7-2 and TRBJ1-1, with 8 bases that match TRBD1. The length of the CDR3 is 15 residues. From germline, CDR1 is SGHTA and CDR2 FQGNSA. J was trimmed by 5 bases and V by 3 bases; bases with no gene match: 8. The CDR3 loop is CASSFFWQGATEAFF. The DNA of the CDR3 is TGTGCCAGCAGCTTTTTTTGGCAGGGGGCGACTGAAGCTTTCTTT.

This sequence joins TRBV5-6 and TRBJ2-7, with TRBD2 matching 9 bases. Germline CDR1 reads SGHDT; CDR2 reads YYEEEE. V lost 3 bases, J lost 0 bases, and 4 bases stayed unmatched. The CDR3 contains 15 residues. The CDR3 here is CASSSEREVSYEQYF. The CDR3 nucleotides read TGTGCCAGCAGCTCGGAGCGGGAGGTCTCCTACGAGCAGTACTTC.

The chain couples TRBV27 to TRBJ2-3, with unresolved D. Germline assignment: CDR1 MNHEY and CDR2 SMNVEV (reference sequence). CDR3 size: 11 residues. Trimming removed 5 bases from V and 6 bases from J, with 6 bases in between. The CDR3 nucleotides are TGTGCCAGCAGTAATGATGATACGCAGTATTTT. It translates to CASSNDDTQYF.

This clone was counted a few times. The DNA of the CDR3 is TGTGCCAGCAGCCAAGAAAGGGGGCCTAGCACAGATACGCAGTATTTT. Protein product: CASSQERGPSTDTQYF. The J gene is TRBJ2-3, the V gene TRBV4-2, with 7 bases fitting TRBD1. The CDR3 length is 16 residues. Germline assignment: CDR1 LGHNA and CDR2 YNFKEQ. V was pared by 0 bases and J by 0 bases, with 3 bases of the junction left unmatched.

V and J are TRBV27 and TRBJ2-3; 8 bases map to TRBD2. This CDR3 is 15 amino acids long. The germline gives CDR1 MNHEY, CDR2 SMNVEV (reference sequence). Trimming at V came to 7 bases and at J to 6 bases, leaving 12 bases not matched to a gene. CDR3 sequence: CASKLGSGVADTQYF. CDR3 sequence (DNA): TGTGCCAGCAAGCTGGGTAGCGGGGTTGCGGATACGCAGTATTTT.

This clone was observed a few times. The chain recombines TRBV28 with TRBJ2-4; perhaps TRBD1 as D (6 bases). Germline lookup yields CDR1 MDHEN and CDR2 SYDVKM. The CDR3 contains 15 residues. Trimming removed 6 bases at V and 7 bases at J, with 19 bases between. The CDR3 DNA reads as TGTGCCAGCAGCTGGACAGTCCTAGGATGGAACATTCAGTACTTC. This sequence encodes CASSWTVLGWNIQYF.

The V and J genes are TRBV5-5 and TRBJ2-5, with D possibly being TRBD1 (5 bases). The CDR3 extends over 13 amino acids. The germline gives CDR1 SGHKS, CDR2 YYEKEE (reference sequence). The ends were cut back, 5 bases at V and 5 bases at J, with 13 bases in the middle. For the CDR3, the DNA is TGTGCCAGCAGTCCAGGGCCCGGGGAGACCCAGTACTTC. The encoded protein is CASSPGPGETQYF.

This clone came up a few times. V usage is TRBV5-1 and J usage is TRBJ2-3; D gene uncertain. This CDR3 is built from 14 residues. Germline assignment: CDR1 SGHRS and CDR2 YFSETQ. V lost 3 bases and J 2 bases, leaving 10 bases between the germline ends. In DNA, the CDR3 is TGCGCCAGCAGCTCGTCCCTTCACACAGATACGCAGTATTTT. This encodes CASSSSLHTDTQYF. The whole variable domain, remainder taken from reference TRBV5-1 and TRBJ2-3, is KAGVTQTPRYLIKTRGQQVTLSCSPISGHRSVSWYQQTPGQGLQFLFEYFSETQRNKGNFPGRFSGRQFSNSRSEMNVSTLELGDSALYLCASSSSLHTDTQYFGPGTRLTVL.

This clone was observed a handful of times. Other DNA sequences in the same sample also yield this CDR3. This chain connects TRBV7-9 to TRBJ1-1, with D perhaps matching TRBD1 (6 bases). CDR1 is SEHNR, CDR2 FQNEAQ, per germline (reference sequence). V was cut by 5 bases and J by 4 bases, with 11 bases left in between. The CDR3 covers 13 residues. The CDR3 is CASSPRGGTEAFF. CDR3 DNA sequence: TGTGCCAGCAGCCCTAGGGGGGGCACTGAAGCTTTCTTT.

CDR3 region: CASSLVWTSGRAGYEQYF. The CDR3 DNA follows: TGTGCCAGCAGCTTAGTTTGGACTAGCGGGAGGGCCGGGTACGAGCAGTACTTC. V usage is TRBV7-2 and J usage is TRBJ2-7; 15 nucleotides line up with TRBD2. V was clipped by 1 base and J by 4 bases; unmatched bases: 8. This CDR3 comprises 18 residues. Germline V CDR1 and CDR2: SGHTA, FQGNSA.

This clone was recorded a few times. The genes are TRBV7-8 and TRBJ2-2; TRBD2 is a possible D gene (5 bases). The ends were cut back, 5 bases at V and 1 base at J, with 11 bases in the middle. Looked up from germline, CDR1 is SGHVS and CDR2 is FQNEAQ. The length of the CDR3 is 15 residues. The CDR3 spells CASSGSGLNTGELFF. The DNA of the CDR3 is TGTGCCAGCAGCGGCAGCGGCTTGAACACCGGGGAGCTGTTTTTT.

This clone has only a few counts. The gene calls are TRBV7-3 and TRBJ2-7; 9 bases agree with TRBD2. The ends lost 5 bases at V and 5 bases at J; junction bases unmatched: 10. The CDR3 runs 15 residues. The germline V gene has CDR1 SGHTA and CDR2 FQGTGA. The CDR3 protein is CASSPNSGSSNEQYF. The DNA for the CDR3 is TGTGCCAGCAGCCCGAATAGCGGGAGTAGCAACGAGCAGTACTTC.

The chain joins TRBV15 to TRBJ1-2; no reliable D call. The germline CDR1 and CDR2 sequences are LNHNV and YYDKDF (reference sequence). The ends were cut back, 1 base at V and 4 bases at J, with 10 bases in the middle. The CDR3 covers 14 residues. The CDR3 reads CATSRGTEGYGYTF. In DNA, the CDR3 is TGTGCCACCAGCAGAGGCACAGAAGGCTATGGCTACACCTTC.

The V gene is TRBV11-2, the J gene TRBJ2-3; weak D call: TRBD2 (5 bases). Germline loops: CDR1 SGHAT, CDR2 FQNNGV. The CDR3 covers 13 residues. Trimming took 0 bases from V and 5 from J, leaving 6 bases between them. Here the CDR3 reads CASSLELEDTQYF. CDR3 bases: TGTGCCAGCAGCTTAGAACTAGAAGATACGCAGTATTTT.

In its sample, this clone was seen a few times. The chain links TRBV7-9 to TRBJ2-1, with 7 nucleotides matching TRBD1. Losses at the gene ends were 3 bases for V and 7 bases for J; bases not matched to a gene: 6. From germline, CDR1 is SEHNR and CDR2 FQNEAQ (reference sequence). This CDR3 spans 14 amino acids. The CDR3 sequence: CASSLRGLYNEQFF. CDR3 DNA sequence: TGTGCCAGCAGCTTGAGGGGGCTGTATAATGAGCAGTTCTTC.

The gene calls are TRBV6-1 and TRBJ1-5, with unresolved D. From germline, CDR1 is MNHNS and CDR2 SASEGT. V was pared by 3 bases and J by 4 bases, with 22 bases between. The CDR3 length is 18 residues. The CDR3 here is CASSDIGPGRLTNQPQHF. The CDR3 DNA sequence: TGTGCCAGCAGTGACATAGGCCCTGGGAGGCTTACTAATCAGCCCCAGCATTTT.

V gene TRBV19 combines with J gene TRBJ2-2; 11 bases are shared with TRBD1. The germline gives CDR1 LNHDA, CDR2 SQIVND (reference sequence). Trimming at V came to 6 bases and at J to 6 bases, leaving 3 bases not matched to a gene. There are 14 residues in the CDR3. The CDR3 sequence: CASRDRGRAGELFF. CDR3 nucleotides: TGTGCCAGTAGGGACAGGGGGCGGGCCGGGGAGCTGTTTTTT.

The DNA for the CDR3 is TGTGCCAGCTCTCCAAGAATCGCGGGGAGCGACAATGAGCAGTTCTTC. This codes for CASSPRIAGSDNEQFF. The V and J genes are TRBV18 and TRBJ2-1; a possible D gene is TRBD2 (6 bases). Trimming stripped 6 bases from V and 5 bases from J, with 20 bases between. Germline CDR1 KGHSH, CDR2 LQKENI. The CDR3 is 16 amino acids.

This clone was counted a few times. V and J are TRBV7-2 and TRBJ2-1; 7 bases fit TRBD2. Germline CDR1 reads SGHTA; CDR2 reads FQGNSA. V was clipped by 1 base and J by 4 bases; unmatched bases: 10. This CDR3 is 17 amino acids long. CDR3 loop: CASSLVGAGFRYNEQFF. The CDR3 DNA is TGTGCCAGCAGCTTAGTAGGAGCGGGATTTCGATACAATGAGCAGTTCTTC.

The chain links TRBV7-8 to TRBJ1-5; D unclear. With 1 base removed from V and 1 base from J, the gap between germline ends came to 11 bases. This CDR3 has 16 amino acids. Per the germline V gene, CDR1 is SGHVS and CDR2 is FQNEAQ. CDR3 region: CASSLGHGRSNQPQHF. As DNA, the CDR3 is TGTGCCAGCAGCTTAGGTCATGGACGGAGCAATCAGCCCCAGCATTTT.

The chain combines TRBV7-9 with TRBJ1-2; 8 nucleotides match TRBD1. The CDR3 has 11 amino acids. V was clipped by 6 bases and J by 8 bases; unmatched bases: 2. CDR1 SEHNR and CDR2 FQNEAQ come from the germline V gene (reference sequence). The CDR3 loop reads CASRRDRGYTF. The CDR3 region has the DNA TGTGCCAGCAGACGGGACAGGGGCTACACCTTC.

This clone was counted between two and nine times. The chain has TRBV6-6 and TRBJ1-4, with D uncertain. The CDR3 loop spans 14 amino acids. Germline CDR1 MNHNY, CDR2 SVGAGI (reference sequence). Trimming removed 9 bases from V and 0 bases from J, with 11 bases in between. The CDR3 region has the DNA TGTGCCAGTCGTGGTGAACCAACTAATGAAAAACTGTTTTTT. The encoded protein is CASRGEPTNEKLFF.

The chain carries TRBV28 and TRBJ2-5; TRBD1 matches 7 bases. This CDR3 is 15 amino acids long. Germline-derived CDR1 and CDR2 are MDHEN and SYDVKM. Trimming at V came to 5 bases and at J to 4 bases, leaving 10 bases not matched to a gene. Here the CDR3 DNA reads TGTGCCAGCAGTATCCCTGGGGCAGGGGGAGAGACCCAGTACTTC. The encoded protein is CASSIPGAGGETQYF.

The chain links TRBV6-5 to TRBJ2-1, with 10 positions matching TRBD2. From germline, CDR1 is MNHEY and CDR2 SVGAGI. V lost 0 bases to trimming and J lost 9 bases; unmatched junction nucleotides: 8. This CDR3 has 16 amino acids. The CDR3 spells CASSYSSGRATTEQFF. CDR3 in DNA: TGTGCCAGCAGTTACTCGAGCGGGAGGGCGACGACTGAGCAGTTCTTC.

The chain is built from TRBV19 and TRBJ2-3, with 7 bases that match TRBD2. Germline assignment: CDR1 LNHDA and CDR2 SQIVND (reference sequence). V gave up 6 bases and J gave up 5 bases; unmatched junction bases: 14. The CDR3 totals 16 residues. The CDR3 loop is CASRPAGRGPGDTQYF. For the CDR3, the DNA is TGTGCCAGTAGGCCTGCTGGGAGGGGCCCAGGAGATACGCAGTATTTT.